The subject of this entry is one T cell receptor beta chain. This entry is derived from a study of blood T cell repertoires in COVID-19. Here immunoSEQ multiplex PCR was the method, and the copy in TCRdb shows in-frame clones only, minus some. The sample gives just over 75,000 clones, 84% of which show up once; around 3.4% is in the top ten. This CDR3 is built from 13 residues. After removal of 7 bases from V and 3 bases from J, the junction contained 2 bases not matched to a gene. Germline V gene lookup returns CDR1 ENHRY and CDR2 SYGVKD. The clonotype comes from a man aged 45 to 65 with acute or convalescent COVID-19. The sequencing sample was made of peripheral blood. The gene calls are TRBV10-3 and TRBJ1-5; 8 nucleotides agree with TRBD1. CDR3 sequence reads: CAITGGLNQPQHF. DNA of the CDR3: TGTGCCATCACAGGGGGCCTCAATCAGCCCCAGCATTTT.